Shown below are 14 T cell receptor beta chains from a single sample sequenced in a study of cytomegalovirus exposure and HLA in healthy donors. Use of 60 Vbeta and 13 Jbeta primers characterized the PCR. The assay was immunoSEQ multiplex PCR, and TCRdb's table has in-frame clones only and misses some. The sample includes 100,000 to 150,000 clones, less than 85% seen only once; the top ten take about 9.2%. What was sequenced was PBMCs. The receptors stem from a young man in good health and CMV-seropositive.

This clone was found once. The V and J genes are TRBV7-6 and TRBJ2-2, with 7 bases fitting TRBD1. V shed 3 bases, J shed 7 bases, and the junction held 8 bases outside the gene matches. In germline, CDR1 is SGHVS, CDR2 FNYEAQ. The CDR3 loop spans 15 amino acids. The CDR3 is CASSLPSRGLGELFF. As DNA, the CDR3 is TGTGCCAGCAGCTTGCCCTCTAGGGGGCTCGGGGAGCTGTTTTTT. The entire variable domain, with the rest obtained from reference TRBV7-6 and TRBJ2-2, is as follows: GAGVSQSPRYKVTKRGQDVALRCDPISGHVSLYWYRQALGQGPEFLTYFNYEAQQDKSGLPNDRFSAERPEGSISTLTIQRTEQRDSAMYRCASSLPSRGLGELFFGEGSRLTVL.

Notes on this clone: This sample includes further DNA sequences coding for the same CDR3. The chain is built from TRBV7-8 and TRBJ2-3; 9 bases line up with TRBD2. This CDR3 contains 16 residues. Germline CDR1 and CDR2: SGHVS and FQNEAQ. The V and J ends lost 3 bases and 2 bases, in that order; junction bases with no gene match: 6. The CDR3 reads CASSLASGDFTDTQYF. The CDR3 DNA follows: TGTGCCAGCAGCTTGGCTAGCGGGGACTTCACAGATACGCAGTATTTT.

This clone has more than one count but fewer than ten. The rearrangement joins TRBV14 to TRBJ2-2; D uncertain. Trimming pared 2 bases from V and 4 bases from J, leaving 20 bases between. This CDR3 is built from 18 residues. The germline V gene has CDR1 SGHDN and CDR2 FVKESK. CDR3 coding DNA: TGTGCCAGCAGCCAAACCCTACGCCACCTTAGTTTCACCGGGGAGCTGTTTTTT. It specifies CASSQTLRHLSFTGELFF. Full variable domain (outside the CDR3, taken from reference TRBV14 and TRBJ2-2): EAGVTQFPSHSVIEKGQTVTLRCDPISGHDNLYWYRRVMGKEIKFLLHFVKESKQDESGMPNNRFLAERTGGTYSTLKVQPAELEDSGVYFCASSQTLRHLSFTGELFFGEGSRLTVL.

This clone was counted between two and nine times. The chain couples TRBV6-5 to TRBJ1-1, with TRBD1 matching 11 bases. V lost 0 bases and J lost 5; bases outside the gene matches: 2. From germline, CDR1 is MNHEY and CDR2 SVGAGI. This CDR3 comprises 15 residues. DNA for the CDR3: TGTGCCAGCAGTTACTCTGGGACAGGGGGGACTGAAGCTTTCTTT. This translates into CASSYSGTGGTEAFF.

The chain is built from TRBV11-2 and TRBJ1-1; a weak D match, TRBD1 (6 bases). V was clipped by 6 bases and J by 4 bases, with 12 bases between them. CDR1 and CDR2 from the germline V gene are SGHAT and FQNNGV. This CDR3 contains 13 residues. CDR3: CASSPDSATEAFF. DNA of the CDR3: TGTGCCAGCAGTCCGGACAGTGCCACTGAAGCTTTCTTT.

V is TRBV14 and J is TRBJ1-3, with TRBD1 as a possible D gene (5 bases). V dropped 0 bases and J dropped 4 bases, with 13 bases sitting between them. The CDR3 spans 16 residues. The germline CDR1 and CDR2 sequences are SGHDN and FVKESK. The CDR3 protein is CASSQDLVGRGNTIYF. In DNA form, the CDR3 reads TGTGCCAGCAGCCAAGATCTTGTGGGGCGAGGAAACACCATATATTTT.

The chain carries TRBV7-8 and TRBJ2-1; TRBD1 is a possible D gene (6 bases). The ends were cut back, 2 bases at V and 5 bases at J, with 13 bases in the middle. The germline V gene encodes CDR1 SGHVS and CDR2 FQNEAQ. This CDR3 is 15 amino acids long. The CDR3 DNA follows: TGTGCCAGCAGCTTACTGGACAGTACCAACAATGAGCAGTTCTTC. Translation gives CASSLLDSTNNEQFF. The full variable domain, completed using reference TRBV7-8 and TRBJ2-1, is GAGVSQSPRYKVAKRGQDVALRCDPISGHVSLFWYQQALGQGPEFLTYFQNEAQLDKSGLPSDRFFAERPEGSVSTLKIQRTQQEDSAVYLCASSLLDSTNNEQFFGPGTRLTVL.

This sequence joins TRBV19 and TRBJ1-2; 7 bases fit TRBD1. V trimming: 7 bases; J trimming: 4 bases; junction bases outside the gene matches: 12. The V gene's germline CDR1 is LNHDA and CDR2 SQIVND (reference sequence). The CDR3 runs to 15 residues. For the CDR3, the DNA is TGTGCCAGTACCGCAGGGGGAACAAACCTCTATGGCTACACCTTC. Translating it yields CASTAGGTNLYGYTF.

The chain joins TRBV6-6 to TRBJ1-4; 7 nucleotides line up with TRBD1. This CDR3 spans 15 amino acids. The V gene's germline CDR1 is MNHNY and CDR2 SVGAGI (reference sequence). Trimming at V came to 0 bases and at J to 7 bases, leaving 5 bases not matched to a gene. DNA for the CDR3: TGTGCCAGCAGTTACTCGAGACAGGGAATTGAAAAACTGTTTTTT. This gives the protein CASSYSRQGIEKLFF.

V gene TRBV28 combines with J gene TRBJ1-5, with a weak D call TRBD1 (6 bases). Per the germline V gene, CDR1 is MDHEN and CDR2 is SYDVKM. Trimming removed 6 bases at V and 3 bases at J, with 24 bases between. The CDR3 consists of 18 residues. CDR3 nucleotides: TGTGCCAGCAGACCCGGGGCAGGGGCCCCCCTGGCCAATCAGCCCCAGCATTTT. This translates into CASRPGAGAPLANQPQHF.

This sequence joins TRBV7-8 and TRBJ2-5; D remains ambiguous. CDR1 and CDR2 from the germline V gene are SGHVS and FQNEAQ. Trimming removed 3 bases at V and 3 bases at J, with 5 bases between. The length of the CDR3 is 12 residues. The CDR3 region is CASSFSEETQYF. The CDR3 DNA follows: TGTGCCAGCAGCTTCAGTGAAGAGACCCAGTACTTC. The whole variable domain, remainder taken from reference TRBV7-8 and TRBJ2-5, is GAGVSQSPRYKVAKRGQDVALRCDPISGHVSLFWYQQALGQGPEFLTYFQNEAQLDKSGLPSDRFFAERPEGSVSTLKIQRTQQEDSAVYLCASSFSEETQYFGPGTRLLVL.

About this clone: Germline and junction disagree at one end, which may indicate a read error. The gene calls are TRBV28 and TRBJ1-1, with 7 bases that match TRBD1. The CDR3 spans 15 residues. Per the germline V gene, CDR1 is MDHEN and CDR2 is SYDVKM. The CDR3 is CASSPTGMVNNEAFF. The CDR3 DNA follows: TGTGCCAGCAGTCCGACAGGGATGGTCAACAATGAAGCTTTCTTT. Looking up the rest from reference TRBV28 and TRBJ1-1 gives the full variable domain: DVKVTQSSRYLVKRTGEKVFLECVQDMDHENMFWYRQDPGLGLRLIYFSYDVKMKEKGDIPEGYSVSREKKERFSLILESASTNQTSMYLCASSPTGMVNNEAFFGQGTRLTVV.

CDR3 sequence reads: CASSLVLGLNTEAFF. CDR3 DNA sequence: TGTGCCAGCAGCTTGGTGCTAGGTTTGAACACTGAAGCTTTCTTT. V gene TRBV5-6 combines with J gene TRBJ1-1; D gene uncertain. The V and J ends lost 0 bases and 0 bases respectively, with 9 bases between them. The CDR3 contains 15 residues. CDR1 and CDR2 (germline): SGHDT, YYEEEE.

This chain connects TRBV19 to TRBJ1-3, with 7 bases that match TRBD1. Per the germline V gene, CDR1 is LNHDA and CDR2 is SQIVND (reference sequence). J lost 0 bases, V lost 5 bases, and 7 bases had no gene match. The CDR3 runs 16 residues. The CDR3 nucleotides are TGTGCCAGTAGTCCCGCGACAGGGTCCTCTGGAAACACCATATATTTT. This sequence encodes CASSPATGSSGNTIYF.